This TCR beta chain was identified during a study of T cell changes during pregnancy in multiple sclerosis. Here immunoSEQ multiplex PCR was the method, and the copy in TCRdb shows in-frame clones only, minus some. The sample has 30,000 to 35,000 clones; nearly 90% are singletons. V lost 2 bases and J lost 5; bases outside the gene matches: 6. In germline, CDR1 is MGHRA, CDR2 YSYEKL. The CDR3 runs to 15 residues. This TCR derives from a female donor in good health, enrolled as a control in a pregnancy study. The V gene is TRBV4-1, the J gene TRBJ1-2; TRBD1 matches 9 bases. Specimen: CD4+ T cells from peripheral blood mononuclear cells, collected in the third trimester of pregnancy. CDR3 DNA: TGCGCCAGCAGCCAACCGGGACAGGGAGGGTATGGCTACACCTTC. Its translation: CASSQPGQGGYGYTF.